This T cell receptor (beta chain) stems from a study of blood T cell repertoires in COVID-19. Study-wide context: Sources were T cells, B-cell-depleted T cells, or PBMCs; the material itself was cDNA or gDNA.

Per the study methods: Using reference gene primer amplification, nucleated cell counts were estimated. Sequencing used immunoSEQ multiplex PCR; TCRdb keeps in-frame clones, though not all of them. The V and J calls and clone size come from that table; D and trimming were worked out from the DNA. The repertoire consists of 650,000 to 800,000 clones, with around 90% occurring once and the leading ten covering 0.2% to 0.3%. The CDR3 covers 12 residues. V was pared by 4 bases and J by 1 base, with 7 bases between. In germline, CDR1 is GTSNPN, CDR2 SVGIG (reference sequence). The receptor's source is a woman between 18 and 29 years old with acute or convalescent COVID-19. Sequencing used peripheral blood. The chain uses TRBV30 and TRBJ1-1; D is undetermined. The CDR3 coding sequence is TGTGCCTGGAAGAGAGGGAACACTGAAGCTTTCTTT. Translating it yields CAWKRGNTEAFF.